Following are 28 T cell receptor beta chains from one sample sequenced in a study of CD8+CD57+ T cells in acquired aplastic anemia. Genomic DNA acted as the template from which TCR beta VDJ combination and CDR3 sequence profiling were carried out. Using its own MiXCR run on the reads, TCRdb lists one record per CDR3 protein. Of 90,000 to 130,000 distinct CDR3 sequences in the sample, less than 65% were seen once. Sequences were obtained from sorted CD4+, CD8+, or CD8+CD57+ T cells (not recorded which) from PBMCs. Receptors originate from a human donor in good health, serving as a control.

This clonotype was found once. The rearrangement joins TRBV19 to TRBJ2-3, with no clear D. V gave up 0 bases and J gave up 2 bases, with 9 bases separating them. Germline CDR1 is LNHDA and CDR2 is SQIVND (reference sequence). The CDR3 length is 15 residues. The CDR3 sequence: CASSIEYFNTDTQYF. The CDR3 region has the DNA TGTGCCAGTAGTATAGAGTACTTCAACACAGATACGCAGTATTTT.

V gene TRBV25-1 combines with J gene TRBJ2-7, with 8 bases matching TRBD1. The junction had 10 bases not matched to a gene; V was cut back by 4 bases and J by 5 bases. Germline V gene data show CDR1 as MGHDK and CDR2 as SYGVNS. The CDR3 is 15 amino acids. CDR3 bases: TGTGCCAGCAGTGGGGGCGCAGGGGGCGATAACGAGCAGTACTTC. It translates to CASSGGAGGDNEQYF.

This clonotype has a single count. The rearrangement uses TRBV29-1 and TRBJ2-2; 7 nucleotides align to TRBD1. With V trimmed by 6 bases and J by 3 bases, 7 bases remained unmatched. The germline gives CDR1 SQVTM, CDR2 ANQGSEA. The CDR3 length is 14 residues. CDR3 sequence reads: CSVGQWGDTGELFF. The CDR3 DNA follows: TGCAGCGTGGGACAGTGGGGCGACACCGGGGAGCTGTTTTTT.

The chain couples TRBV27 to TRBJ1-1; TRBD1 might be the D (5 bases). Germline V CDR1 and CDR2: MNHEY, SMNVEV (reference sequence). The CDR3 runs to 14 residues. Trimming cost V 8 bases and J 8 bases, with 21 bases left between them. The CDR3 here is CASRTRSSKLEAFF. In DNA, the CDR3 is TGTGCCAGCCGGACACGGTCTTCGAAGCTGGAAGCTTTCTTT.

The J gene is TRBJ2-7, the V gene TRBV10-3; 8 bases are shared with TRBD2. Germline CDR1 and CDR2: ENHRY and SYGVKD. The CDR3 is made up of 12 amino acids. Germline trimming cut 11 bases from V and 4 bases from J; bases unmatched to any gene: 7. The DNA of the CDR3 is TGTGCCGTCAAAGCGGGGGAGTACGAGCAGTACTTC. As protein: CAVKAGEYEQYF.

This clonotype was recorded only once. The rearrangement links TRBV2 to TRBJ1-5; 8 positions match TRBD1. The V gene's germline CDR1 is SNHLY and CDR2 FYNNEI. V shed 6 bases and J 7 bases; nucleotides not matched to a gene: 5. The CDR3 spans 13 residues. The CDR3 DNA follows: TGTGCCAGCAGATTTCAGGGGGCCCAGCCCCAGCATTTT. Its protein product is CASRFQGAQPQHF.

The chain links TRBV5-1 to TRBJ2-7; D is uncertain. Between the trimmed V and J ends, which lost 4 bases and 6 bases, there was a span of 23 bases. The CDR3 has 16 amino acids. From germline, CDR1 is SGHRS and CDR2 YFSETQ. CDR3 coding DNA: TGCGCCAGCAGCCCGGCTCCGTTTGCGTACCGCGGCGAGCAGTACTTC. This gives the protein CASSPAPFAYRGEQYF.

The CDR3 is CATRGFGTDTQYF. The CDR3 bases are TGTGCCACCAGGGGATTCGGCACAGATACGCAGTATTTT. The rearrangement joins TRBV15 to TRBJ2-3; D unresolved. Trimming stripped 6 bases from V and 1 base from J, with 8 bases between. This CDR3 contains 13 residues. Germline CDR1 and CDR2: LNHNV and YYDKDF (reference sequence).

This clonotype showed up just a few times. The genes are TRBV19 and TRBJ1-2; TRBD1 matches at 7 bases. Germline trimming cut 7 bases from V and 4 bases from J; bases unmatched to any gene: 12. CDR1 is LNHDA, CDR2 SQIVND, per germline (reference sequence). The CDR3 spans 15 residues. In nucleotides, the CDR3 is TGTGCCAGTACCCCGGGGCAGGGGGTTAGCTATGGCTACACCTTC. Protein: CASTPGQGVSYGYTF.

This clonotype appeared a few times. J is TRBJ1-6 and V is TRBV2; TRBD1 might be the D (5 bases). Trimming removed 6 bases at V and 8 bases at J, with 17 bases between. The CDR3 length is 15 residues. Per the germline V gene, CDR1 is SNHLY and CDR2 is FYNNEI. CDR3: CASRDMGTFYSPLHF. The CDR3 DNA reads as TGTGCCAGCAGGGACATGGGGACGTTCTATTCACCCCTCCACTTT.

CDR3 DNA sequence: TGCGCCAGCAGCTTGGCTACTAGCGGGGGGCCCCCAGATACGCAGTATTTT. Amino acids: CASSLATSGGPPDTQYF. The chain recombines TRBV10-1 with TRBJ2-3, with 12 bases matching TRBD2. Germline V gene data show CDR1 as WNHNN and CDR2 as SYGVQD (reference sequence). CDR3 length: 17 amino acids. V was clipped by 6 bases and J by 4 bases; unmatched bases: 11.

This chain connects TRBV10-1 to TRBJ2-5; D perhaps matches TRBD1 (6 bases). Per the germline V gene, CDR1 is WNHNN and CDR2 is SYGVQD (reference sequence). V lost 3 bases, J lost 3 bases, and 11 bases lay in between. CDR3 length: 14 amino acids. The CDR3 region has the DNA TGCGCCAGCAGTGATACTACAGGGAAAGAGACCCAGTACTTC. It encodes CASSDTTGKETQYF.

This clonotype was detected a few times. This sequence joins TRBV10-3 and TRBJ2-7, with a possible D match to TRBD1 (6 bases). From germline, CDR1 is ENHRY and CDR2 SYGVKD. Trimming took 8 bases from V and 0 from J, leaving 14 bases between them. The CDR3 totals 14 residues. The DNA for the CDR3 is TGTGCCATCGGCCCCAGGGGCGGCTCCTACGAGCAGTACTTC. Amino acid sequence: CAIGPRGGSYEQYF.

The rearrangement joins TRBV5-6 to TRBJ1-1; D call uncertain. The CDR3 has 13 amino acids. The germline CDR1 and CDR2 sequences are SGHDT and YYEEEE. The ends were cut back, 4 bases at V and 10 bases at J, with 17 bases in the middle. The CDR3 is CASSLLAGRGAFF. CDR3 coding DNA: TGTGCCAGCAGCCTGCTGGCAGGACGGGGAGCTTTCTTT. The full variable domain, completed using reference TRBV5-6 and TRBJ1-1, is DAGVTQSPTHLIKTRGQQVTLRCSPKSGHDTVSWYQQALGQGPQFIFQYYEEEERQRGNFPDRFSGHQFPNYSSELNVNALLLGDSALYLCASSLLAGRGAFFGQGTRLTVV.

The chain is built from TRBV2 and TRBJ2-7, with D uncertain. V lost 4 bases and J 5 bases, leaving 12 bases between the germline ends. The germline V gene has CDR1 SNHLY and CDR2 FYNNEI. CDR3 length: 13 amino acids. Written as DNA, the CDR3 is TGTGCCAGCAGTGTTAGTGTCTTCGACGAGCAGTACTTC. Amino acids: CASSVSVFDEQYF.

J is TRBJ2-7 and V is TRBV15, with no clear D. The CDR3 spans 14 residues. With 1 base removed from V and 1 base from J, the gap between germline ends came to 8 bases. Germline loops: CDR1 LNHNV, CDR2 YYDKDF (reference sequence). Here the CDR3 reads CATSRGGDSYEQYF. As DNA, the CDR3 is TGTGCCACCAGCAGAGGAGGAGATTCCTACGAGCAGTACTTC.

The rearrangement links TRBV7-2 to TRBJ2-7; 11 positions match TRBD2. The V segment lost 0 bases and the J segment 1 base; nucleotides outside the gene matches: 5. This CDR3 spans 17 amino acids. The germline gives CDR1 SGHTA, CDR2 FQGNSA. As DNA, the CDR3 is TGTGCCAGCAGCTTAGCCCCCGGGACTAGCGGTTCCTACGAGCAGTACTTC. The encoded protein is CASSLAPGTSGSYEQYF.

This clonotype was seen repeatedly, ten times or more. This rearrangement joins TRBV7-2 to TRBJ1-5, with 7 positions matching TRBD1. The ends lost 1 base at V and 5 bases at J; junction bases unmatched: 11. The germline V gene has CDR1 SGHTA and CDR2 FQGNSA. The CDR3 has 17 amino acids. CDR3 nucleotides: TGTGCCAGCAGCTTAGTAACAGGGGCCCCAGAAGATCAGCCCCAGCATTTT. Its translation is CASSLVTGAPEDQPQHF.

The chain is built from TRBV2 and TRBJ2-3; 8 bases map to TRBD1. Trimming cost V 8 bases and J 2 bases; bases outside gene matches: 6. Germline CDR1 and CDR2: SNHLY and FYNNEI. This CDR3 is 14 amino acids long. CDR3 in DNA: TGTGCCAGCCATGGGACAGGTTACACAGATACGCAGTATTTT. It yields the protein CASHGTGYTDTQYF.

This clonotype showed up many times. This chain uses TRBV2 with TRBJ1-1; a weak D match, TRBD1 (5 bases). V lost 6 bases to trimming and J lost 4 bases, with 12 bases between them. CDR1 and CDR2 from the germline V gene are SNHLY and FYNNEI. The length of the CDR3 is 13 residues. CDR3 region: CASRIPQGTEAFF. DNA of the CDR3: TGTGCCAGCAGGATTCCGCAGGGCACTGAAGCTTTCTTT.

This clonotype was recorded at least ten times. The rearrangement uses TRBV5-4 and TRBJ2-7; D gene uncertain. This CDR3 contains 14 residues. CDR1 SGHNT and CDR2 YYREEE come from the germline V gene (reference sequence). Between the trimmed V and J ends, which lost 0 bases and 1 base, there was a span of 8 bases. DNA for the CDR3: TGTGCCAGCAGCTTGGAGCGTGCATCCTACGAGCAGTACTTC. It codes for CASSLERASYEQYF.

The V gene is TRBV7-3, the J gene TRBJ2-1; 12 bases fit TRBD2. Germline lookup yields CDR1 SGHTA and CDR2 FQGTGA. Unmatched junction bases numbered 11, after V lost 1 base and J lost 1 base. This CDR3 comprises 20 residues. In DNA form, the CDR3 reads TGTGCCAGCAGCTTAAAGGCCGCTAGCGGGGGGGCCTATTCCTACAATGAGCAGTTCTTC. Protein product: CASSLKAASGGAYSYNEQFF. Complete variable domain (other parts from reference TRBV7-3 and TRBJ2-1): GAGVSQTPSNKVTEKGKYVELRCDPISGHTALYWYRQSLGQGPEFLIYFQGTGAADDSGLPNDRFFAVRPEGSVSTLKIQRTERGDSAVYLCASSLKAASGGAYSYNEQFFGPGTRLTVL.

In this sample, this clonotype turned up a few times. V is TRBV15 and J is TRBJ1-2, with TRBD1 matching over 7 bases. The CDR3 runs 17 residues. Germline CDR1 LNHNV, CDR2 YYDKDF (reference sequence). The V and J ends lost 1 base and 5 bases, in that order; junction bases with no gene match: 13. The CDR3 here is CATSRGVGTAGAYGYTF. As DNA, the CDR3 is TGTGCCACCAGCAGAGGAGTTGGGACAGCTGGCGCTTATGGCTACACCTTC.

This clonotype was observed many times. The V gene is TRBV5-4, the J gene TRBJ2-7; the D is unclear. Germline loops: CDR1 SGHNT, CDR2 YYREEE (reference sequence). The V and J ends lost 2 bases and 6 bases respectively, with 9 bases between them. The CDR3 contains 12 residues. CDR3 sequence: CASSFFEAEQYF. DNA of the CDR3: TGTGCCAGCAGCTTCTTTGAGGCCGAGCAGTACTTC.

This clonotype was detected many times. V gene TRBV19 combines with J gene TRBJ2-1, with D possibly TRBD1 on 6 matching bases. V was shortened by 1 base and J by 7 bases, with 17 bases between the two germline ends. The CDR3 contains 16 residues. The germline gives CDR1 LNHDA, CDR2 SQIVND (reference sequence). DNA of the CDR3: TGTGCCAGTAGTATAGGGGGCAGGGGTACAGGAAATGAGCAGTTCTTC. This codes for CASSIGGRGTGNEQFF.

The genes are TRBV12-5 and TRBJ1-3, with D hard to call. The CDR3 spans 14 residues. V was clipped by 2 bases and J by 3 bases, with 8 bases between them. The V gene's germline CDR1 is LGHNT and CDR2 FRNRAP. The CDR3 DNA is TGTGCTAGTGGTTTGATGGGGAATGGAAACACCATATATTTT. Translating gives CASGLMGNGNTIYF.

The V and J genes are TRBV14 and TRBJ2-3, with 7 bases lining up with TRBD2. The ends lost 2 bases at V and 3 bases at J; junction bases unmatched: 2. Germline-derived CDR1 and CDR2 are SGHDN and FVKESK. This CDR3 comprises 14 residues. The CDR3 region is CASSQSGGTDTQYF. The CDR3 nucleotides are TGTGCCAGCAGCCAATCCGGGGGGACAGATACGCAGTATTTT.

Comment on this clonotype: This may arise from a read error, as a much more abundant clone is one base away. Lacking the conserved final phenylalanine or tryptophan, this CDR3 likely reflects a read error. The chain recombines TRBV5-4 with TRBJ1-1; the D is unclear. V shed 2 bases and J shed 0 bases, with 11 bases lying between them. This CDR3 is built from 15 residues. The germline V gene has CDR1 SGHNT and CDR2 YYREEE (reference sequence). For the CDR3, the DNA is TGTGCCAGCAGCTTCGGGGTGGGAATGAACACTGAAGCTTTCCTT. It translates to CASSFGVGMNTEAFL.